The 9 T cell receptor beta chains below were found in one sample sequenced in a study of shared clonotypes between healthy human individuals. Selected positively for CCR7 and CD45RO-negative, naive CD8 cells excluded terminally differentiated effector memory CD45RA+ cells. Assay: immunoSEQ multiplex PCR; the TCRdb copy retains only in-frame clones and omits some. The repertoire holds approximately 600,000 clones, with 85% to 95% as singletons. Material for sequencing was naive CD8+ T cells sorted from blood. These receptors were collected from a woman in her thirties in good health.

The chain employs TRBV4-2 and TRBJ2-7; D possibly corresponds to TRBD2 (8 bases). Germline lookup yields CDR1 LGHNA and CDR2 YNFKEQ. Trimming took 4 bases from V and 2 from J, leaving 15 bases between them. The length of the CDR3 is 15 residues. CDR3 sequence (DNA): TGTGCCAGCAGCCCCCAGGGGGGACTAGCCTACGAGCAGTACTTC. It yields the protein CASSPQGGLAYEQYF.

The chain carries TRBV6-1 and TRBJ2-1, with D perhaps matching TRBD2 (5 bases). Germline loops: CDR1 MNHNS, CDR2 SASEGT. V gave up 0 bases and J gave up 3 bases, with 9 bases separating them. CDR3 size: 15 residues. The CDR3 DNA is TGTGCCAGCAGTGAAGCGACTATCAGCTACAATGAGCAGTTCTTC. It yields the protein CASSEATISYNEQFF.

CDR3 residues: CSVVAEEPYEQYF. The CDR3, as DNA: TGCAGCGTCGTAGCCGAAGAGCCCTACGAGCAGTACTTC. The genes are TRBV29-1 and TRBJ2-7; D is ambiguous. This CDR3 contains 13 residues. Germline V lookup: CDR1 SQVTM, CDR2 ANQGSEA. Between the trimmed V and J ends, which lost 6 bases and 2 bases, there was a span of 14 bases.

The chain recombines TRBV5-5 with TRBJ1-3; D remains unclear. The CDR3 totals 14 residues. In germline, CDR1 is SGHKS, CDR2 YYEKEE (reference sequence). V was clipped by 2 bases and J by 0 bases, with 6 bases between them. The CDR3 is CASSLVTSGNTIYF. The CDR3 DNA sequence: TGTGCCAGCAGCTTAGTAACCTCTGGAAACACCATATATTTT. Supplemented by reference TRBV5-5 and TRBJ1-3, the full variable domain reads DAGVTQSPTHLIKTRGQQVTLRCSPISGHKSVSWYQQVLGQGPQFIFQYYEKEERGRGNFPDRFSARQFPNYSSELNVNALLLGDSALYLCASSLVTSGNTIYFGEGSWLTVV.

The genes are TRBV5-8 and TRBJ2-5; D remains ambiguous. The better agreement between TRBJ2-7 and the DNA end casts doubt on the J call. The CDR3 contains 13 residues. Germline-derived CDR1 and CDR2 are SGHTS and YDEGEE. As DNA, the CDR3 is TGTGCCAGCAGCCCGGGTGCCACCTACGAGCAGTACTTC. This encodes CASSPGATYEQYF.

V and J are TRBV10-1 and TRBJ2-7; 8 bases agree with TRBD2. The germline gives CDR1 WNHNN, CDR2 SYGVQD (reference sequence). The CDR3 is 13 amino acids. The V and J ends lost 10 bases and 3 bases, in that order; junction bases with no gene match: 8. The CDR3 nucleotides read TGCGCCACGCGGGATAGCGGGGACTACGAGCAGTACTTC. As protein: CATRDSGDYEQYF.

Here the CDR3 DNA reads TGTGCCAGCAGCCAAGTTCAGGGGCGCGCCTCGATGAACACTGAAGCTTTCTTT. It codes for CASSQVQGRASMNTEAFF. J is TRBJ1-1 and V is TRBV14, with D possibly matching TRBD1 (6 bases). The CDR3 covers 18 residues. The germline CDR1 and CDR2 sequences are SGHDN and FVKESK. V lost 1 base and J lost 0, with 18 bases in between.

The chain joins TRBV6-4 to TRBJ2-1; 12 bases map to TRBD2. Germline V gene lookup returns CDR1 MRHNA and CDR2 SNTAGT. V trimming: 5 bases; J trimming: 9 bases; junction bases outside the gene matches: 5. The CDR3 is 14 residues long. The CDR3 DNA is TGTGCCAGCAGTAGACTAGCGGGAGCGGTTGAGCAGTTCTTC. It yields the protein CASSRLAGAVEQFF.

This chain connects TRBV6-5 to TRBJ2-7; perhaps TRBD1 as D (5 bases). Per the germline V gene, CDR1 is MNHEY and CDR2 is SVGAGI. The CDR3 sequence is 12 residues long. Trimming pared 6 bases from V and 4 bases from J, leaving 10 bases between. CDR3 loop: CASSPQGYEQYF. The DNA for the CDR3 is TGTGCCAGCAGCCCTCAGGGTTACGAGCAGTACTTC.